Shown below are 26 T cell receptor beta chains from a single sample sequenced in a study of cytomegalovirus exposure and HLA in healthy donors. PCR involved 60 Vbeta and 13 Jbeta primers. Profiled with immunoSEQ multiplex PCR; TCRdb holds only in-frame clones, not every one. This table has 150,000 to 200,000 clones, about 9% appearing once. Sequenced: PBMCs. These receptors all stem from a woman aged 30 to 39 in good health and CMV-seropositive.

This chain uses TRBV6-5 with TRBJ2-5; D perhaps matches TRBD2 (6 bases). Gene TRBJ2-7 matches the end of the DNA better, so the J call may be wrong. From germline, CDR1 is MNHEY and CDR2 SVGAGI. CDR3 size: 15 residues. This CDR3 reads CASRETGTPKYEQYF. CDR3 DNA: TGTGCCAGCAGGGAAACCGGGACTCCTAAGTACGAGCAGTACTTC.

The chain combines TRBV2 with TRBJ2-1, with D tentatively TRBD2 (6 bases). The germline V gene encodes CDR1 SNHLY and CDR2 FYNNEI. V was shortened by 6 bases and J by 1 base, with 13 bases between the two germline ends. The CDR3 loop spans 15 amino acids. In DNA, the CDR3 is TGTGCCAGCAGAGATAGCGGTCAATCCTACAATGAGCAGTTCTTC. Residues: CASRDSGQSYNEQFF.

V gene TRBV10-1 combines with J gene TRBJ2-7; D is unresolved. Germline V gene data show CDR1 as WNHNN and CDR2 as SYGVQD (reference sequence). The CDR3 has 17 amino acids. V dropped 2 bases and J dropped 3 bases, with 20 bases sitting between them. The DNA for the CDR3 is TGCGCCAGCAGTGAGGTCGTCGGCCTCGGCCGGGTCTACGAGCAGTACTTC. It translates to CASSEVVGLGRVYEQYF.

The chain carries TRBV29-1 and TRBJ1-4; D is unclear. Germline V lookup: CDR1 SQVTM, CDR2 ANQGSEA. V lost 0 bases and J lost 7, with 18 bases in between. This CDR3 has 16 residues. The DNA of the CDR3 is TGCAGCGTTGAAGATCCGAGAGACACCCGGGGTGAAAAACTGTTTTTT. This gives the protein CSVEDPRDTRGEKLFF.

The chain combines TRBV7-7 with TRBJ2-1; 9 nucleotides line up with TRBD2. The V gene end was trimmed by 1 base and the J gene end by 8 bases; junction bases not matched to a gene: 15. Germline V gene data show CDR1 as SSHAT and CDR2 as FNYEAQ (reference sequence). The CDR3 is 18 residues long. The chain's CDR3 is CASSLVPAGGGPGDEQFF. The DNA for the CDR3 is TGTGCCAGCAGCTTAGTTCCAGCGGGGGGAGGGCCAGGCGATGAGCAGTTCTTC.

This chain connects TRBV1 to TRBJ2-1; TRBD2 reflects the table's D call only, with no check against the DNA. TRBV1 is flagged as a pseudogene. This CDR3 has 17 residues. DNA for the CDR3: TGCACCAGCAGCCGCCGAGGGCAAGCGGGTTCCTACAATGAGCAGTTCTTC. The encoded protein is CTSSRRGQAGSYNEQFF.

The V and J genes are TRBV29-1 and TRBJ2-5; TRBD1 might be the D (6 bases). Trimming left V 1 base short and J 2 bases short, with 8 bases between. Germline V gene lookup returns CDR1 SQVTM and CDR2 ANQGSEA. CDR3 length: 13 residues. CDR3 sequence (DNA): TGCAGCGTTGAAGGGACAGTTCAAGAGACCCAGTACTTC. As protein: CSVEGTVQETQYF.

This clone showed up just a few times. The DNA of the CDR3 is TGCAGCGTTGAAAGGTTGGTAGCGGGAGATACCTACGAGCAGTACTTC. Its protein is CSVERLVAGDTYEQYF. This chain joins TRBV29-1 and TRBJ2-5, with 9 bases fitting TRBD2. The assigned J gene may be wrong: the sequence end matches TRBJ2-7 better. CDR3 length: 16 amino acids. Germline V gives CDR1 SQVTM, CDR2 ANQGSEA.

The V call is TRBV5-1, the J call TRBJ2-5, with 9 bases fitting TRBD2. Germline V gene lookup returns CDR1 SGHRS and CDR2 YFSETQ. V was pared by 3 bases and J by 5 bases, with 8 bases of the junction left unmatched. This CDR3 is built from 15 residues. The CDR3 DNA is TGCGCCAGCAGCTCTCAGCGGGAGGTGGGGGAGACCCAGTACTTC. This translates into CASSSQREVGETQYF.

The chain employs TRBV29-1 and TRBJ2-7, with a tentative D call TRBD1 (5 bases). Germline CDR1 is SQVTM and CDR2 is ANQGSEA. Trimming pared 3 bases from V and 6 bases from J, leaving 9 bases between. The CDR3 loop spans 11 amino acids. CDR3 sequence reads: CSVEAGPEQYF. The DNA of the CDR3 is TGCAGCGTTGAGGCAGGGCCCGAGCAGTACTTC.

A few counts support this clone. The chain employs TRBV2 and TRBJ1-5; 8 bases line up with TRBD1. This CDR3 spans 14 amino acids. Per germline, CDR1 SNHLY and CDR2 FYNNEI. J gave up 1 base and V 7 bases, and 3 bases lay outside the gene matches. Here the CDR3 DNA reads TGTGCCAGCACTCAGGGGGCAAGCAATCAGCCCCAGCATTTT. This encodes CASTQGASNQPQHF.

This chain connects TRBV6-6 to TRBJ2-2; no clear D. The V end was cut by 0 bases, the J end by 7 bases, with 9 bases between. CDR3 length: 14 amino acids. Germline V gives CDR1 MNHNY, CDR2 SVGAGI (reference sequence). The CDR3 here is CASSYSAGGGELFF. CDR3 coding DNA: TGTGCCAGCAGTTACTCGGCCGGCGGCGGGGAGCTGTTTTTT.

Details on this clone: The identical CDR3 is also encoded by other nucleotide sequences in the sample. The J gene is TRBJ2-5, the V gene TRBV5-1, with D possibly matching TRBD2 (5 bases). The CDR3 consists of 13 residues. Germline V gene sequence: CDR1 SGHRS, CDR2 YFSETQ. V was pared by 4 bases and J by 4 bases, with 11 bases between. The CDR3, as DNA: TGCGCCAGCAGCCTCGGACGGGGAGAGACCCAGTACTTC. Amino acid sequence: CASSLGRGETQYF.

V gene TRBV6-1 combines with J gene TRBJ1-3; no firm D call. The CDR3 covers 12 residues. CDR1 and CDR2 from the germline V gene are MNHNS and SASEGT. V was trimmed by 5 bases and J by 1 base, leaving 3 bases between them. The DNA of the CDR3 is TGTGCCAGCAGTCCTTCTGGAAACACCATATATTTT. Its protein is CASSPSGNTIYF.

This clone has more than one count but fewer than ten. The chain has TRBV11-2 and TRBJ2-7, with 7 bases fitting TRBD2. Germline CDR1 reads SGHAT; CDR2 reads FQNNGV. The CDR3 spans 15 residues. V shed 1 base and J 2 bases; nucleotides not matched to a gene: 5. The DNA for the CDR3 is TGTGCCAGCAGCTTAGCGAGCGGGACTACCTACGAGCAGTACTTC. Amino acid sequence: CASSLASGTTYEQYF.

CDR3 loop: CASSLGAGNTGELFF. In DNA, the CDR3 is TGTGCCAGCAGCTTAGGGGCAGGGAACACCGGGGAGCTGTTTTTT. The chain couples TRBV11-2 to TRBJ2-2; D remains ambiguous. V was clipped by 1 base and J by 1 base, with 7 bases between them. Germline-derived CDR1 and CDR2 are SGHAT and FQNNGV. CDR3 length: 15 amino acids.

This chain joins TRBV9 and TRBJ2-1; D possibly corresponds to TRBD1 (6 bases). The V end was cut by 3 bases, the J end by 3 bases, with 7 bases between. The length of the CDR3 is 13 residues. Germline values: CDR1 SGDLS, CDR2 YYNGEE. Here the CDR3 reads CASSETGYNEQFF. The CDR3, as DNA: TGTGCCAGCAGCGAGACAGGCTACAATGAGCAGTTCTTC.

The chain couples TRBV6-5 to TRBJ2-5, with 9 bases matching TRBD1. Gene TRBJ2-7 matches the end of the DNA better, so the J call may be wrong. The CDR3 runs 14 residues. Germline-derived CDR1 and CDR2 are MNHEY and SVGAGI. This CDR3 is CASSPGQGGYEQYF. The CDR3 nucleotides read TGTGCCAGCAGTCCGGGACAGGGTGGTTACGAGCAGTACTTC.

In regard to this clone: Additional DNA sequences in this sample encode the identical CDR3. This rearrangement joins TRBV18 to TRBJ1-1; 11 bases line up with TRBD1. Germline V gene sequence: CDR1 KGHSH, CDR2 LQKENI. This CDR3 is built from 14 residues. Unmatched junction bases numbered 2, after V lost 3 bases and J lost 5 bases. CDR3 sequence: CASSPGTGGTEAFF. Written as DNA, the CDR3 is TGTGCCAGCTCACCGGGGACAGGGGGAACTGAAGCTTTCTTT. Variable domain in full (rest from reference TRBV18 and TRBJ1-1): NAGVMQNPRHLVRRRGQEARLRCSPMKGHSHVYWYRQLPEEGLKFMVYLQKENIIDESGMPKERFSAEFPKEGPSILRIQQVVRGDSAAYFCASSPGTGGTEAFFGQGTRLTVV.

There are a few counts of this clone. The rearrangement uses TRBV27 and TRBJ1-1; perhaps TRBD1 as D (6 bases). Between the trimmed V and J ends, which lost 5 bases and 1 base, there was a span of 8 bases. The germline CDR1 and CDR2 sequences are MNHEY and SMNVEV (reference sequence). CDR3 length: 13 amino acids. This CDR3 is CASSTDRNTEAFF. In nucleotides, the CDR3 is TGTGCCAGCAGTACGGACAGGAACACTGAAGCTTTCTTT.

V and J are TRBV6-1 and TRBJ2-5, with 14 positions matching TRBD2. Losses at the gene ends were 4 bases for V and 4 bases for J; bases not matched to a gene: 8. In germline, CDR1 is MNHNS, CDR2 SASEGT. The CDR3 spans 17 residues. The CDR3 sequence is CASSATSGRARPETQYF. The DNA for the CDR3 is TGTGCCAGCAGTGCGACTAGCGGGAGGGCCCGCCCAGAGACCCAGTACTTC.

The sample holds a few counts of this clone. This chain uses TRBV7-3 with TRBJ2-5; D gene unclear. Trimming cost V 3 bases and J 3 bases, with 8 bases left between them. Germline CDR1 and CDR2: SGHTA and FQGTGA. This CDR3 comprises 13 residues. The CDR3: CASSFPPKETQYF. The CDR3 DNA is TGTGCCAGCAGCTTTCCCCCTAAAGAGACCCAGTACTTC.

The sample holds a few counts of this clone. The J gene is TRBJ1-3, the V gene TRBV5-1; D unresolved. V lost 0 bases and J 12 bases, leaving 13 bases between the germline ends. The CDR3 is made up of 13 amino acids. CDR1 is SGHRS, CDR2 YFSETQ, per germline. CDR3 residues: CASSLDGPEGIYF. DNA of the CDR3: TGCGCCAGCAGCTTGGACGGGCCCGAGGGCATATATTTT.

On this clone: Other DNA sequences in the sample encode the same CDR3. The rearrangement uses TRBV4-1 and TRBJ1-1; no firm D call. This CDR3 has 14 residues. Trimming removed 5 bases at V and 4 bases at J, with 14 bases between. Germline CDR1 MGHRA, CDR2 YSYEKL. CDR3 region: CASSSRTAGTEAFF. In DNA form, the CDR3 reads TGCGCCAGCAGCTCCCGGACGGCGGGCACTGAAGCTTTCTTT.

The table lists this clone with a few counts. The chain combines TRBV7-9 with TRBJ2-3, with TRBD2 matching over 9 bases. Trimming removed 6 bases from V and 2 bases from J; junction bases left unmatched: 3. CDR3 length: 14 residues. CDR1 SEHNR and CDR2 FQNEAQ come from the germline V gene (reference sequence). The CDR3 bases are TGTGCCAGCAGTTGGACTAGCGTCACAGATACGCAGTATTTT. This gives the protein CASSWTSVTDTQYF.

This rearrangement joins TRBV5-8 to TRBJ1-1; TRBD1 agrees at 7 bases. Germline loops: CDR1 SGHTS, CDR2 YDEGEE. V lost 2 bases to trimming and J lost 0 bases; unmatched junction nucleotides: 10. The CDR3 sequence is 17 residues long. CDR3 protein: CASSFSTGAVMNTEAFF. Here the CDR3 DNA reads TGTGCCAGCAGCTTTTCAACAGGGGCCGTTATGAACACTGAAGCTTTCTTT.